This T cell receptor (beta chain) came from a study of shared clonotypes between healthy human individuals. Study in general: Sampling drew on donors who were a couple of women and a few men aged 18 to 49. Each donor contributed plates that comprised three CD4 naive, three CD4 memory, two CD8 naive and one CD8 memory.

Authors' data handling: For the immunoSEQ data, sequences were junction-only without quality scores, so filtering differed. TCRdb's table, derived via immunoSEQ multiplex PCR, lists solely in-frame clones and lacks some. The V and J calls and clone size come from that table; D and trimming were worked out from the DNA. The sample includes 780,000 or so clones, just under 75% seen only once; the top ten take more than 1.5%. The sample consisted of memory CD4+ T cells sorted from blood. The subset: CD45RA-negative fraction. This receptor was identified in a woman in her twenties or thirties in good health.

This chain's CDR3 is CAWSQGLGYYGYTF. The CDR3 coding sequence is TGTGCCTGGTCCCAGGGCCTTGGGTACTATGGCTACACCTTC. The V call is TRBV30, the J call TRBJ1-2; tentative D call: TRBD1 (5 bases). Germline loops: CDR1 GTSNPN, CDR2 SVGIG (reference sequence). V gave up 5 bases and J gave up 3 bases, with 16 bases separating them. CDR3 size: 14 residues.